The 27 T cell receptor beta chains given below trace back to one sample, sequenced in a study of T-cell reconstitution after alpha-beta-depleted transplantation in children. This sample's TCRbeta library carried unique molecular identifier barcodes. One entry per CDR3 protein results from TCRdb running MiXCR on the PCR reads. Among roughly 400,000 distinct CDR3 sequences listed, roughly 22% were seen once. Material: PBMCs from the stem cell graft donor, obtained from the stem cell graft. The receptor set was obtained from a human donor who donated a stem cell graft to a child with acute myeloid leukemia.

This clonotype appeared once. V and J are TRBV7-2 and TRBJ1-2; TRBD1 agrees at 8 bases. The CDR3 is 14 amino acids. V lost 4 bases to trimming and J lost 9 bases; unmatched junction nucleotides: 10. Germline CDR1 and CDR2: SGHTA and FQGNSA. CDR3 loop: CASSSLDRVQSYTF. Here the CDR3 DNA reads TGTGCCAGCAGCTCCTTGGACAGGGTACAAAGCTACACCTTC.

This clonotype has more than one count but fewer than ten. CDR3 in amino acids: CATSADQETQYF. CDR3 DNA sequence: TGTGCCACCAGTGCTGACCAAGAGACCCAGTACTTC. The J gene is TRBJ2-5, the V gene TRBV24-1, with D unclear. Looked up from germline, CDR1 is KGHDR and CDR2 is SFDVKD. Trimming removed 5 bases at V and 0 bases at J, with 3 bases between. This CDR3 contains 12 residues.

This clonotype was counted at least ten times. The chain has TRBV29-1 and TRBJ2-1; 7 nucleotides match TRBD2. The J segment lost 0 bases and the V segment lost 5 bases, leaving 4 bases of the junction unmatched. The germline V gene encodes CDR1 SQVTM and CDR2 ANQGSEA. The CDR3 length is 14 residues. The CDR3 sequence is CSVNGGSSYNEQFF. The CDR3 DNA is TGCAGCGTTAACGGCGGGAGCTCCTACAATGAGCAGTTCTTC.

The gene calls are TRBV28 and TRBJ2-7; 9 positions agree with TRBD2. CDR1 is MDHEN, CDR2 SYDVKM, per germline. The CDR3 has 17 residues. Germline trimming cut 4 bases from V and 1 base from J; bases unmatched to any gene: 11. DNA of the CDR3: TGTGCCAGCAGTTATCGGGTAGCGGGAGAGGGGTCCTACGAGCAGTACTTC. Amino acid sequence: CASSYRVAGEGSYEQYF.

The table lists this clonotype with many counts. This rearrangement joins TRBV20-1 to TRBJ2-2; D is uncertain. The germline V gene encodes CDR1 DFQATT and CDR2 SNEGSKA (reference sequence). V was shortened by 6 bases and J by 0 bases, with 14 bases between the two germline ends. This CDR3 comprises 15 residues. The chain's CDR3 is CSANRPNPNTGELFF. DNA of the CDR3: TGCAGTGCCAACCGGCCGAATCCGAACACCGGGGAGCTGTTTTTT.

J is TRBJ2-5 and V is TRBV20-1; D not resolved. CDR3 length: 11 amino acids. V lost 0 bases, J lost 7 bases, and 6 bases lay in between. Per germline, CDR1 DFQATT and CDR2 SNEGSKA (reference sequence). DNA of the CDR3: TGCAGTGCTAGAGAACCCCGGACCCAGTACTTC. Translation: CSAREPRTQYF.

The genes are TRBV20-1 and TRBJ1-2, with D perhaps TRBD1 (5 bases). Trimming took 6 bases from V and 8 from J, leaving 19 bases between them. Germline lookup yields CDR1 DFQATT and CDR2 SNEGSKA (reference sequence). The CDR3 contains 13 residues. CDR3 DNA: TGCAGTGCCGCACATGAGGGGATGGGCGGCTACACCTTC. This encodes CSAAHEGMGGYTF.

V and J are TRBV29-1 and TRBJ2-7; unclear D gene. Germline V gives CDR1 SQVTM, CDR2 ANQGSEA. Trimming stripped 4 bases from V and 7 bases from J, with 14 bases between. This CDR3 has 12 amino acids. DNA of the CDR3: TGCAGCGTTGTGGGGAACCAGGCAGAGCAGTACTTC. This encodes CSVVGNQAEQYF.

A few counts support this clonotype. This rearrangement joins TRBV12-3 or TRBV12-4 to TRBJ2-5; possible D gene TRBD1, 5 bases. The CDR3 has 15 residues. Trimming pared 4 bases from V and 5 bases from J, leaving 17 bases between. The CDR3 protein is CASSYVTDLRETQYF. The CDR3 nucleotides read TGTGCCAGCAGTTACGTGACAGATCTTCGGGAGACCCAGTACTTC.

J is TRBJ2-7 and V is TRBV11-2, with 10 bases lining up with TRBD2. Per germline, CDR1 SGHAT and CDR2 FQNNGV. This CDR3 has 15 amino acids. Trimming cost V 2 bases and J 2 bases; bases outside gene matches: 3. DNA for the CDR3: TGTGCCAGCAGCTTAATAGCGGGAGGAACCTACGAGCAGTACTTC. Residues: CASSLIAGGTYEQYF. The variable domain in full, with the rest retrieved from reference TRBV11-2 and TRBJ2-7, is EAGVAQSPRYKIIEKRQSVAFWCNPISGHATLYWYQQILGQGPKLLIQFQNNGVVDDSQLPKDRFSAERLKGVDSTLKIQPAKLEDSAVYLCASSLIAGGTYEQYFGPGTRLTVT.

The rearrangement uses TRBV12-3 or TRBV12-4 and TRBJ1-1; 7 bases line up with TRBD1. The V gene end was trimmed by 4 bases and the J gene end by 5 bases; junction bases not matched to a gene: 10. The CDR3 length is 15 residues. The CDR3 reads CASSYGQAWWTEAFF. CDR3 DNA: TGTGCCAGCAGTTACGGACAGGCATGGTGGACTGAAGCTTTCTTT.

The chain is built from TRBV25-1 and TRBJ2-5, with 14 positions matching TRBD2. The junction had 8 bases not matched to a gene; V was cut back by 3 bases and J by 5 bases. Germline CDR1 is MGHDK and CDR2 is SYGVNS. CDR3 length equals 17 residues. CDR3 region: CASSDPGTSGRVETQYF. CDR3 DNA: TGTGCCAGCAGTGACCCCGGGACTAGCGGGAGAGTGGAGACCCAGTACTTC.

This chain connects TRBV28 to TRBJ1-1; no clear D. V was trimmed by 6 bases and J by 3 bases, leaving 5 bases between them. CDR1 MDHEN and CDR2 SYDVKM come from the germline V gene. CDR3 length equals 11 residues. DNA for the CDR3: TGTGCCAGCAGCCAACACACTGAAGCTTTCTTT. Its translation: CASSQHTEAFF.

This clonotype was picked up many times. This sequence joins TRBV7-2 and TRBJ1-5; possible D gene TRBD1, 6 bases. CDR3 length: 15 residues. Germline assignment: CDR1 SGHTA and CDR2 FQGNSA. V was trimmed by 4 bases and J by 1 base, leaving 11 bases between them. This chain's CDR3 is CASSYTGGSNQPQHF. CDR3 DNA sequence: TGTGCCAGCAGCTACACGGGGGGCAGCAATCAGCCCCAGCATTTT.

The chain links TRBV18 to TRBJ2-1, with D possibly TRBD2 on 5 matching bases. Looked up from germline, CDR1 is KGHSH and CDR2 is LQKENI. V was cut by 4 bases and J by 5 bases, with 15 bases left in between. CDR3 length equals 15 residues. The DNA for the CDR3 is TGTGCCAGCTCACTTACCACGCCGGGGAACAATGAGCAGTTCTTC. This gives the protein CASSLTTPGNNEQFF.

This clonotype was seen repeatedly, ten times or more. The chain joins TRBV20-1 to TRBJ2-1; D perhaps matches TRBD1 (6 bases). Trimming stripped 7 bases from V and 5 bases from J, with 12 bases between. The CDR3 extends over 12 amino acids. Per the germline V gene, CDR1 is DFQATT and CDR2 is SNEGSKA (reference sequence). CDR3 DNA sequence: TGCAGTGGTGGGGACAATCACAATGAGCAGTTCTTC. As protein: CSGGDNHNEQFF.

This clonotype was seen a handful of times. The CDR3 DNA sequence: TGTGCCAGCAGTTTATTTCCCCCAGACAGCCCCTCGGGAGGTCAGCCCCAGCATTTT. This codes for CASSLFPPDSPSGGQPQHF. This chain uses TRBV27 with TRBJ1-5; a weak D match, TRBD1 (5 bases). The CDR3 has 19 amino acids. Per germline, CDR1 MNHEY and CDR2 SMNVEV (reference sequence). V was trimmed by 1 base and J by 6 bases, leaving 25 bases between them.

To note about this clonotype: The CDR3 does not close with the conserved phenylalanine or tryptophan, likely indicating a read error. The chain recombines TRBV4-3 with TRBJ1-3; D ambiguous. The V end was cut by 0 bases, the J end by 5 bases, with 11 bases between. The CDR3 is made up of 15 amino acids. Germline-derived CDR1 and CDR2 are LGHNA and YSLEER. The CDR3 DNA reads TGCGCCAGCAGCCAAGACGGAGCAGCAAGAAACACCATATATTCT. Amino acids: CASSQDGAARNTIYS.

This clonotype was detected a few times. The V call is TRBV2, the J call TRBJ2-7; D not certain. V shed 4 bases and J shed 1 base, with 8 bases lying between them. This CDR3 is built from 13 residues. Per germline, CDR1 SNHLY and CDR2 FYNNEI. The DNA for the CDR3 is TGTGCCAGCAGTGCTCACGGATCCTACGAGCAGTACTTC. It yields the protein CASSAHGSYEQYF.

The CDR3 loop is CASHKGWSYEQYF. In nucleotides, the CDR3 is TGTGCCAGCCATAAGGGGTGGTCCTACGAGCAGTACTTC. The rearrangement uses TRBV5-5 and TRBJ2-7; TRBD1 is a possible D gene (5 bases). Trimming removed 7 bases from V and 1 base from J, with 12 bases in between. The germline V gene has CDR1 SGHKS and CDR2 YYEKEE (reference sequence). CDR3 length: 13 amino acids.

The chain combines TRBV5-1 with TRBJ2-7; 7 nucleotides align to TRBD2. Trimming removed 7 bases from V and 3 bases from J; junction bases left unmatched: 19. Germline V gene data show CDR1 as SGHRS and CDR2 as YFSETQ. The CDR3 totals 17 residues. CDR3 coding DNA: TGCGCCAGCTCTGGAGCAGGGATCCGGGACTACAGCTACGAGCAGTACTTC. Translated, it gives CASSGAGIRDYSYEQYF.

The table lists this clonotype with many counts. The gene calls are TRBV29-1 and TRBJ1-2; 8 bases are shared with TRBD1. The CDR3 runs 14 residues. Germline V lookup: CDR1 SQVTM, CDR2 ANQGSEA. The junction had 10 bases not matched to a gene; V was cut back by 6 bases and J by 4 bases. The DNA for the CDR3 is TGCAGCGTCGTCCAACAGGGGGATAGCTATGGCTACACCTTC. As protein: CSVVQQGDSYGYTF.

The CDR3 sequence is CASSLDFLAGGPVQETQYF. The CDR3 nucleotides are TGTGCCAGCAGCTTAGATTTCCTAGCGGGAGGGCCCGTACAAGAGACCCAGTACTTC. The genes are TRBV11-2 and TRBJ2-5, with 12 bases aligning to TRBD2. Germline V lookup: CDR1 SGHAT, CDR2 FQNNGV. This CDR3 spans 19 amino acids. Trimming removed 0 bases from V and 2 bases from J; junction bases left unmatched: 10.

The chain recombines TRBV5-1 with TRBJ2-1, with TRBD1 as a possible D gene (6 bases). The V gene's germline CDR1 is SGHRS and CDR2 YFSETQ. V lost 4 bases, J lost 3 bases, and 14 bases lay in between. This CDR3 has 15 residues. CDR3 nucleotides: TGCGCCAGCAGCCTGGACAGCCTAAACTACAATGAGCAGTTCTTC. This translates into CASSLDSLNYNEQFF.

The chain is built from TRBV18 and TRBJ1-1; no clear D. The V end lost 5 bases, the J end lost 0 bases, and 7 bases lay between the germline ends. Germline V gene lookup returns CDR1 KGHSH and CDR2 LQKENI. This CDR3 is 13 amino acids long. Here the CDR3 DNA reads TGTGCCAGCTCATCGGAGATGAACACTGAAGCTTTCTTT. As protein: CASSSEMNTEAFF.

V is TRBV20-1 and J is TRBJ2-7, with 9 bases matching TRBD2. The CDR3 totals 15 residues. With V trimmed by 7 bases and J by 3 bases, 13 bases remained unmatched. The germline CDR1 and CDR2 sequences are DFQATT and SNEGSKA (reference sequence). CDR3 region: CSVTKSGTSYYEQYF. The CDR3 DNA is TGCAGTGTCACCAAGTCCGGGACTAGCTACTACGAGCAGTACTTC.

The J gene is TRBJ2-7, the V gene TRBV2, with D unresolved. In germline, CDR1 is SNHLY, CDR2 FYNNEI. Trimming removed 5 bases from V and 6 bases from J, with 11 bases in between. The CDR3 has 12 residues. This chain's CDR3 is CASSSVFSEQYF. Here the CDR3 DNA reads TGTGCCAGCAGTTCCGTTTTTTCCGAGCAGTACTTC. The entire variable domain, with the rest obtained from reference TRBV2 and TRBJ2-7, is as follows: EPEVTQTPSHQVTQMGQEVILRCVPISNHLYFYWYRQILGQKVEFLVSFYNNEISEKSEIFDDQFSVERPDGSNFTLKIRSTKLEDSAMYFCASSSVFSEQYFGPGTRLTVT.